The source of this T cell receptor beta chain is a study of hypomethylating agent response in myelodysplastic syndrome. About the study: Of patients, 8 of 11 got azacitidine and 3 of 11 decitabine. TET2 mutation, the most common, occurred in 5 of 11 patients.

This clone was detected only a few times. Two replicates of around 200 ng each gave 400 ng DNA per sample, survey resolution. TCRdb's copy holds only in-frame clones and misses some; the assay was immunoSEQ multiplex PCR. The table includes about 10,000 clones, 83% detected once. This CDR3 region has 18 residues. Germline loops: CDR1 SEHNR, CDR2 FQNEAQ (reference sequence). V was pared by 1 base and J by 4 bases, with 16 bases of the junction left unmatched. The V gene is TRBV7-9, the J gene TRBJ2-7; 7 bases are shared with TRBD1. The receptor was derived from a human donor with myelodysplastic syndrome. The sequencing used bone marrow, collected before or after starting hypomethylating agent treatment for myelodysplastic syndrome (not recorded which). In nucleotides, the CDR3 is TGTGCCAGCAGCTTAGACGGTTGGAAAGGGGACAGAAAGTACGAGCAGTACTTC. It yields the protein CASSLDGWKGDRKYEQYF.